These 20 T cell receptor beta chains originate from one sample sequenced in a study of regulatory T cells in long-lasting Graves disease (dated by TCRdb to the early 2020s). Per the publication, the time point label means: newly diagnosed GD, antithyroid drugs for less than 3 months. For both TCR sequencing and RNA sequencing, RNA was extracted from PBMCs using TRIzol. The protocol used for the library was multiplex PCR. Sequenced on an Illumina HiSeq 4000. CDR3 regions were amplified by Arm-PCR with iRepertoire HTBI primers to construct TCR beta libraries. TCRdb ran its own pipeline on the public reads, namely fastp trimming at Q25 and MiXCR clone calling, and kept in-frame beta chains. Duplicate CDR3 protein sequences are folded into a single record with the most common DNA and genes. In all, the sample holds 680,000 or so distinct CDR3 sequences, and 16% of those were seen once. The top ten hold approximately 20% of the sample.

These data were also filed under a second study, of T cells in Graves' hyperthyroidism and ophthalmopathy.

Specimen: peripheral blood mononuclear cells (PBMCs), collected at new diagnosis, from a patient treated with antithyroid drugs. All receptors derive from a woman in her thirties with Graves disease. Donor details come from another sample of the same person, matched by shared clones.

There are a few counts of this clonotype. This sequence joins TRBV5-1 and TRBJ1-1; D is perhaps TRBD1 (6 bases). Per germline, CDR1 SGHRS and CDR2 YFSETQ. This CDR3 is 16 amino acids long. With 0 bases removed from V and 3 bases from J, the gap between germline ends came to 15 bases. The CDR3 reads CASSLVGGGLDTEAFF. The CDR3 nucleotides are TGCGCCAGCAGCTTGGTAGGGGGTGGCTTGGACACTGAAGCTTTCTTT.

This clonotype was observed many times. The chain has TRBV11-2 and TRBJ2-7, with D perhaps given as TRBD1 or TRBD2 (5 bases each). The germline gives CDR1 SGHAT, CDR2 FQNNGV. The CDR3 has 15 amino acids. Trimming took off 5 bases at V and 2 bases at J, with 16 bases between the two ends. The CDR3 spells CASSRGTASAYEQYF. For the CDR3, the DNA is TGTGCCAGCAGCCGAGGGACGGCGTCGGCCTACGAGCAGTACTTC.

On this clonotype itself: Possible read error: a much larger clone is one base away. The rearrangement uses TRBV27 and TRBJ1-4; no reliable D call. Trimming took off 3 bases at V and 3 bases at J, with 8 bases between the two ends. The length of the CDR3 is 14 residues. The germline V gene has CDR1 MNHEY and CDR2 SMNVEV (reference sequence). The CDR3: CASSFFAANEKLFF. The CDR3 DNA reads as TGTGCCAGCAGTTTTTTTGCAGCTAATGAAAAACTGTTTTTT.

This clonotype was detected a few times. The chain links TRBV10-2 to TRBJ1-5; 10 nucleotides match TRBD1. The V and J ends lost 2 bases and 7 bases, in that order; junction bases with no gene match: 5. The CDR3 is 15 amino acids. CDR1 and CDR2 (germline): WSHSY, SAAADI. CDR3 DNA: TGCGCCAGCAGTGAGGGACAGGGGGGGGGGCAGCCCCAGCATTTT. This gives the protein CASSEGQGGGQPQHF.

This clonotype has just a few counts. The chain carries TRBV7-2 and TRBJ2-1; no firm D call. V was shortened by 2 bases and J by 5 bases, with 10 bases between the two germline ends. Per the germline V gene, CDR1 is SGHTA and CDR2 is FQGNSA. The CDR3 covers 14 residues. The chain's CDR3 is CASSLRNWDNEQFF. The CDR3 DNA reads as TGTGCCAGCAGCTTACGGAATTGGGACAATGAGCAGTTCTTC.

This clonotype has a count of ten or more. The chain uses TRBV29-1 and TRBJ1-1; 7 bases are a match to TRBD1. V lost 4 bases, J lost 4 bases, and 6 bases stayed unmatched. CDR1 is SQVTM and CDR2 is ANQGSEA in the germline V gene. This CDR3 is 13 amino acids long. For the CDR3, the DNA is TGCAGCGTTGTTGGGACAGAGAGCACTGAAGCTTTCTTT. Protein: CSVVGTESTEAFF.

The gene calls are TRBV6-1 and TRBJ2-2; D unclear. The CDR3 extends over 12 amino acids. Trimming left V 6 bases short and J 7 bases short, with 9 bases between. CDR1 is MNHNS, CDR2 SASEGT, per germline. Here the CDR3 DNA reads TGTGCCAGCAGGGTGTGGGACGGGGAGCTGTTTTTT. This sequence encodes CASRVWDGELFF.

This clonotype was detected many times. V gene TRBV11-2 combines with J gene TRBJ2-5; D unresolved. Germline V gene sequence: CDR1 SGHAT, CDR2 FQNNGV. The CDR3 consists of 12 residues. V lost 1 base, J lost 5 bases, and 5 bases lay in between. This CDR3 is CASSLAIETQYF. The CDR3 DNA sequence: TGTGCCAGCAGCTTAGCGATCGAGACCCAGTACTTC.

A word on this clonotype: This sequence may be a read error, since a much larger clone differs from it by one base. J is TRBJ1-1 and V is TRBV11-2; TRBD1 matches 12 bases. The J segment lost 1 base and the V segment lost 1 base, leaving 4 bases of the junction unmatched. This CDR3 has 17 residues. Per the germline V gene, CDR1 is SGHAT and CDR2 is FQNNGV. The CDR3 here is CASSLARDRGPNTEAFF. CDR3 sequence (DNA): TGTGCCAGCAGCTTAGCGCGGGACAGGGGGCCGAACACTGAAGCTTTCTTT.

This clonotype has just a few counts. The rearrangement links TRBV28 to TRBJ1-2; 9 bases match TRBD1. Germline CDR1 is MDHEN and CDR2 is SYDVKM. Trimming at V came to 6 bases and at J to 5 bases, leaving 10 bases not matched to a gene. The CDR3 is 15 amino acids. The CDR3 nucleotides read TGTGCCAGCAGGCCGGGCGGGACAGGGTCGTATGGCTACACCTTC. Protein: CASRPGGTGSYGYTF.

There are many counts of this clonotype. V gene TRBV5-1 combines with J gene TRBJ1-1; D is uncertain. Germline values: CDR1 SGHRS, CDR2 YFSETQ. V shed 0 bases and J shed 5 bases, with 11 bases lying between them. The CDR3 covers 14 residues. The CDR3 is CASSLAWEVTEAFF. DNA for the CDR3: TGCGCCAGCAGCTTGGCCTGGGAGGTTACTGAAGCTTTCTTT.

This chain uses TRBV2 with TRBJ2-7, with D unresolved. This CDR3 is built from 13 residues. Germline values: CDR1 SNHLY, CDR2 FYNNEI. Deletions cut 10 bases from V and 1 base from J, with 14 bases between. CDR3 nucleotide sequence: TGTGCCATTAGTTCCTCAACGTCCTACGAGCAGTACTTC. Translation: CAISSSTSYEQYF. The full variable domain, with the rest looked up from reference TRBV2 and TRBJ2-7, is EPEVTQTPSHQVTQMGQEVILRCVPISNHLYFYWYRQILGQKVEFLVSFYNNEISEKSEIFDDQFSVERPDGSNFTLKIRSTKLEDSAMYFCAISSSTSYEQYFGPGTRLTVT.

In this sample, this clonotype turned up a few times. V usage is TRBV4-2 and J usage is TRBJ2-7; D is unclear. Germline lookup yields CDR1 LGHNA and CDR2 YNFKEQ. The CDR3 covers 13 residues. V gave up 1 base and J gave up 6 bases, with 10 bases separating them. As DNA, the CDR3 is TGTGCCAGCAGCCAAGTCTCCGATGGCGAGCAGTACTTC. Translation gives CASSQVSDGEQYF.

This chain uses TRBV20-1 with TRBJ2-2; no clear D. Germline values: CDR1 DFQATT, CDR2 SNEGSKA (reference sequence). This CDR3 comprises 12 residues. V gave up 3 bases and J gave up 7 bases, with 9 bases separating them. DNA of the CDR3: TGCAGTGCTAGTCGTCGGTACGGGGAGCTGTTTTTT. Translated: CSASRRYGELFF.

This clonotype was found many times. CDR3 sequence (DNA): TGCAGTGCTGTGACAGACTTACCTATTTACGAGCAGTACTTC. Amino acid sequence: CSAVTDLPIYEQYF. The chain couples TRBV20-1 to TRBJ2-7; D perhaps matches TRBD1 (5 bases). Germline V gene sequence: CDR1 DFQATT, CDR2 SNEGSKA (reference sequence). Trimming shortened V by 5 bases and J by 4 bases, and 18 bases separated the two germline ends. The CDR3 covers 14 residues.

V usage is TRBV9 and J usage is TRBJ2-5; D uncertain. V was trimmed by 3 bases and J by 4 bases, leaving 13 bases between them. The CDR3 runs 14 residues. Germline CDR1 SGDLS, CDR2 YYNGEE. The CDR3 is CASSAYSAAETQYF. The CDR3 nucleotides are TGTGCCAGCAGCGCCTACTCGGCGGCAGAGACCCAGTACTTC.

The table lists this clonotype with many counts. This chain uses TRBV6-5 with TRBJ2-2, with unresolved D. The germline V gene has CDR1 MNHEY and CDR2 SVGAGI. The CDR3 loop spans 17 amino acids. Trimming removed 2 bases from V and 3 bases from J, with 16 bases in between. The CDR3 DNA reads TGTGCCAGCAGTTACGCCCTTATGGCGGAGTACACCGGGGAGCTGTTTTTT. Translated, it gives CASSYALMAEYTGELFF.

This clonotype was seen many times. The chain combines TRBV28 with TRBJ2-7; tentative D call: TRBD2 (6 bases). V lost 7 bases and J 3 bases, leaving 16 bases between the germline ends. This CDR3 region has 14 residues. Germline assignment: CDR1 MDHEN and CDR2 SYDVKM. CDR3 nucleotides: TGTGCCAGCAAGGAGGAGGGAGATTACTACGAGCAGTACTTC. Residues: CASKEEGDYYEQYF.

This clonotype was seen a handful of times. J is TRBJ2-1 and V is TRBV3-1; TRBD1 might be the D (5 bases). This CDR3 is 17 amino acids long. In germline, CDR1 is LGHDT, CDR2 YNNKEL (reference sequence). The V end was cut by 4 bases, the J end by 0 bases, with 16 bases between. CDR3 residues: CASSRLGALSSYNEQFF. The CDR3 DNA is TGTGCCAGCAGCCGTTTAGGGGCTTTGAGCTCCTACAATGAGCAGTTCTTC.

This clonotype was counted only a few times. The chain combines TRBV20-1 with TRBJ2-2, with D maybe TRBD2 (6 bases). Germline CDR1 DFQATT, CDR2 SNEGSKA (reference sequence). The CDR3 extends over 13 amino acids. With 3 bases removed from V and 6 bases from J, the gap between germline ends came to 11 bases. The CDR3 DNA sequence: TGCAGTGCTAGGGAGGGAGCTTCCGGGGAGCTGTTTTTT. This gives the protein CSAREGASGELFF.